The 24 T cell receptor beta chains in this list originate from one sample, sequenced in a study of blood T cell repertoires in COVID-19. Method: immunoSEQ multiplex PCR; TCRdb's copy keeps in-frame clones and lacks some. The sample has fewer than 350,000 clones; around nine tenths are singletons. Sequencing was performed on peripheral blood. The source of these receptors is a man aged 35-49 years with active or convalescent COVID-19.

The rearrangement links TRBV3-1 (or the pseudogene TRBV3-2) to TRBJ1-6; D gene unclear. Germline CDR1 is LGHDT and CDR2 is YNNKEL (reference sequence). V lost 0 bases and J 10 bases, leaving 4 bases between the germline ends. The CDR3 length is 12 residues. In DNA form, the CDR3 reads TGTGCCAGCAGCCAAGAAGCGTCACCCCTCCACTTT. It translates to CASSQEASPLHF.

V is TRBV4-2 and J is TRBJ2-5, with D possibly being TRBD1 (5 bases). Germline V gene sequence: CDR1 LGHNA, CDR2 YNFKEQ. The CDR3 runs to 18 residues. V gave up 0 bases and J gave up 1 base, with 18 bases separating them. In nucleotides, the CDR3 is TGTGCCAGCAGCCAAGAGAATATGGTTGGGGCCCCCCAAGAGACCCAGTACTTC. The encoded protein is CASSQENMVGAPQETQYF.

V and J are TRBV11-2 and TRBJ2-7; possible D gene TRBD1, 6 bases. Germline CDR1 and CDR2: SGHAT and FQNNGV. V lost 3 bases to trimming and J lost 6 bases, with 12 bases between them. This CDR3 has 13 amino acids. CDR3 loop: CASSFLSGVEQYF. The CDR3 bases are TGTGCCAGCAGCTTTCTTTCAGGGGTCGAGCAGTACTTC.

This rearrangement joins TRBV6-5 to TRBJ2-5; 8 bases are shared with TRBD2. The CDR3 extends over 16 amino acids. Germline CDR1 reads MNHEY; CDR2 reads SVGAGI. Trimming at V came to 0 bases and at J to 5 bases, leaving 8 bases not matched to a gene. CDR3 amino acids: CASSYSAAGGRETQYF. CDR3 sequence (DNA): TGTGCCAGCAGTTACTCCGCCGCGGGGGGTAGGGAGACCCAGTACTTC.

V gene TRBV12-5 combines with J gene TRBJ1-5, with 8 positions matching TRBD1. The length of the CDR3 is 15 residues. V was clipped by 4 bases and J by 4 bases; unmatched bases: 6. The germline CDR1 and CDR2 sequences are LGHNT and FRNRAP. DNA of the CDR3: TGTGCTAGTGGTTCGCCTAGACAGGGGAATCAGCCCCAGCATTTT. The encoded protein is CASGSPRQGNQPQHF.

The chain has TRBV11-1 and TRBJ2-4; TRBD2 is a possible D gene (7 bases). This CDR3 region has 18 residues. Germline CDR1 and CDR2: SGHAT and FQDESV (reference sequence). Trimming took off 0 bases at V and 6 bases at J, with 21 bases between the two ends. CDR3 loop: CASSLAPVQGLTLNIQYF. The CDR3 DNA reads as TGTGCCAGCAGCTTAGCGCCCGTACAGGGACTAACCCTAAACATTCAGTACTTC.

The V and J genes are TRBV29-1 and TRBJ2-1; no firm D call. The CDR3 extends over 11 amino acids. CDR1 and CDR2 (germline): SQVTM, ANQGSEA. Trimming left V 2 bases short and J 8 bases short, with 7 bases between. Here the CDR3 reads CSVERTDEQFF. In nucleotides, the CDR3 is TGCAGCGTTGAACGAACGGATGAGCAGTTCTTC.

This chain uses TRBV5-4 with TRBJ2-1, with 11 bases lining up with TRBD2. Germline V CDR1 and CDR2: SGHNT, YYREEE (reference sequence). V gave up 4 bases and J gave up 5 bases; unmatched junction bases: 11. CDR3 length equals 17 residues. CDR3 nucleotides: TGTGCCAGCAGCCCGGGACTAGCGGTTATAAGACACAATGAGCAGTTCTTC. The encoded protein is CASSPGLAVIRHNEQFF. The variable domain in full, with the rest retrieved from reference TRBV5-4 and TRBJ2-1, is ETGVTQSPTHLIKTRGQQVTLRCSSQSGHNTVSWYQQALGQGPQFIFQYYREEENGRGNFPPRFSGLQFPNYSSELNVNALELDDSALYLCASSPGLAVIRHNEQFFGPGTRLTVL.

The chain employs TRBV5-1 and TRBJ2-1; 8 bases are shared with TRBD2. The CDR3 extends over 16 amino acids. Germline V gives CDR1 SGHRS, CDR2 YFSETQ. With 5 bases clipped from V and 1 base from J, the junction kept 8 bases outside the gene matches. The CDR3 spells CASRPRSGSSYNEQFF. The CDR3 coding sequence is TGCGCCAGCAGGCCCCGGAGCGGGAGTTCCTACAATGAGCAGTTCTTC.

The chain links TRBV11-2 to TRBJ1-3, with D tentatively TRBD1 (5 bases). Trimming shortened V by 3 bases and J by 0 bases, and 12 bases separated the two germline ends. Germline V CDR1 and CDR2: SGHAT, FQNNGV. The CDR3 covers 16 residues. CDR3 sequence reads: CASSFPTDNSGNTIYF. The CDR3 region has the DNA TGTGCCAGCAGCTTTCCGACAGACAACTCTGGAAACACCATATATTTT.

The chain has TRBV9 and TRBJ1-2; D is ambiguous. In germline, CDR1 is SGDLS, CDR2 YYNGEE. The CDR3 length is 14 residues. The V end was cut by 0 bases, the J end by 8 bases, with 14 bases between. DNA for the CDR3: TGTGCCAGCAGCGTAGGGTCCGGGGTCGAGGGCTACACCTTC. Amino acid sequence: CASSVGSGVEGYTF.

CDR3 in DNA: TGCAGCGTTGGTACACGCTCCTATAATTCACCCCTCCACTTT. It codes for CSVGTRSYNSPLHF. V usage is TRBV29-1 and J usage is TRBJ1-6, with no clear D. The CDR3 runs to 14 residues. Germline V lookup: CDR1 SQVTM, CDR2 ANQGSEA. The V end was cut by 4 bases, the J end by 0 bases, with 7 bases between.

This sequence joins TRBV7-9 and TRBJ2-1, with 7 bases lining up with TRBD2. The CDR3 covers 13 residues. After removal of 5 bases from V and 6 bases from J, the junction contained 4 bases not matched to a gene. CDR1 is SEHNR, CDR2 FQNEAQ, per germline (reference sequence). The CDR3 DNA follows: TGTGCCAGCAGCACCGGACTAGTCAATGAGCAGTTCTTC. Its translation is CASSTGLVNEQFF.

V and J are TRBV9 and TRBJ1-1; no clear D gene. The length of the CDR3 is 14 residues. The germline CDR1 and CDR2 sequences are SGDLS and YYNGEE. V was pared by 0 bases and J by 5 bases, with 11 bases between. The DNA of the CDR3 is TGTGCCAGCAGCGTAGGCTCCCTCGGTACTGAAGCTTTCTTT. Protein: CASSVGSLGTEAFF.

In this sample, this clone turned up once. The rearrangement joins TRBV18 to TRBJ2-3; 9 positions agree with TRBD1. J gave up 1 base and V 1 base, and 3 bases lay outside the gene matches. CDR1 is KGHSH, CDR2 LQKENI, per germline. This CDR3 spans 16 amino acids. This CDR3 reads CASSPRTGARTDTQYF. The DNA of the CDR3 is TGTGCCAGCTCACCACGGACAGGGGCTCGCACAGATACGCAGTATTTT. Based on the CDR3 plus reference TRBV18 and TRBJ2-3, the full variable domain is NAGVMQNPRHLVRRRGQEARLRCSPMKGHSHVYWYRQLPEEGLKFMVYLQKENIIDESGMPKERFSAEFPKEGPSILRIQQVVRGDSAAYFCASSPRTGARTDTQYFGPGTRLTVL.

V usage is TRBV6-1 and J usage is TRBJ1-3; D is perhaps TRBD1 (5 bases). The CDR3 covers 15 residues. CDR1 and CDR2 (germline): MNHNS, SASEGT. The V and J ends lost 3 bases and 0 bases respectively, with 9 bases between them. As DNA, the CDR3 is TGTGCCAGCAGTGATGGGGCCTACTCTGGAAACACCATATATTTT. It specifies CASSDGAYSGNTIYF.

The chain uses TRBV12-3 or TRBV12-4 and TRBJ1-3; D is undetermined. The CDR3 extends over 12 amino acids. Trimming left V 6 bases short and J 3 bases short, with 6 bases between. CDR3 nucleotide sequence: TGTGCCAGCAGCCCCTTTGGAAACACCATATATTTT. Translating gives CASSPFGNTIYF.

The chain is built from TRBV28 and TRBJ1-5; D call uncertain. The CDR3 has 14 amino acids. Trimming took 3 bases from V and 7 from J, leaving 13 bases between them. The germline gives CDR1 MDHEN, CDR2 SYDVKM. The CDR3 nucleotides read TGTGCCAGCAGTTTCAGTAGGACGGGGCAGCCCCAGCATTTT. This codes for CASSFSRTGQPQHF.

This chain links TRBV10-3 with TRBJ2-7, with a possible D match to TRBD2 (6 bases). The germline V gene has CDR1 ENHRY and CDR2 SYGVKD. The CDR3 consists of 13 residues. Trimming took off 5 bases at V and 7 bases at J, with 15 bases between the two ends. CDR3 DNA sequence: TGTGCCATCAGTAGACGGGAGACCGGGGAGCAGTACTTC. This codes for CAISRRETGEQYF.

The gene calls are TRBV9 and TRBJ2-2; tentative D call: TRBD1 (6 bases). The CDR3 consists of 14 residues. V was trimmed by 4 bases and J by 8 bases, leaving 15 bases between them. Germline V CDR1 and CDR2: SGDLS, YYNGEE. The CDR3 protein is CASSPRTVKGELFF. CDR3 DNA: TGTGCCAGCAGCCCCAGGACAGTAAAGGGGGAGCTGTTTTTT.

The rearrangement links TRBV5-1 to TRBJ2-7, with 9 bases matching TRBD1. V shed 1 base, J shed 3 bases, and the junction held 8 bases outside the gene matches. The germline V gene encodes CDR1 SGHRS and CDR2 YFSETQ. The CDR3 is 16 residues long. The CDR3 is CASSLRQGQGFYEQYF. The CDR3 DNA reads TGCGCCAGCAGCTTGAGGCAAGGACAGGGGTTCTACGAGCAGTACTTC. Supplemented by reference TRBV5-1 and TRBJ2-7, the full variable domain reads KAGVTQTPRYLIKTRGQQVTLSCSPISGHRSVSWYQQTPGQGLQFLFEYFSETQRNKGNFPGRFSGRQFSNSRSEMNVSTLELGDSALYLCASSLRQGQGFYEQYFGPGTRLTVT.

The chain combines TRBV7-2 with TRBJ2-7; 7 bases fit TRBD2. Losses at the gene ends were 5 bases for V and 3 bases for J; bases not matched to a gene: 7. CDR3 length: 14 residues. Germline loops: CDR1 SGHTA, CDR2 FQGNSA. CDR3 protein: CASSPLAVVYEQYF. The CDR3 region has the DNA TGTGCCAGCAGCCCCCTAGCGGTAGTCTACGAGCAGTACTTC.

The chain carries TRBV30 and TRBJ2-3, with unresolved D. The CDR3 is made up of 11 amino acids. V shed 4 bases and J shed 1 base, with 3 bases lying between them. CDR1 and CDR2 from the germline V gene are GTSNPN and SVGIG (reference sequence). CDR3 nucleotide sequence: TGTGCCTGGACCGGCACAGATACGCAGTATTTT. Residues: CAWTGTDTQYF.

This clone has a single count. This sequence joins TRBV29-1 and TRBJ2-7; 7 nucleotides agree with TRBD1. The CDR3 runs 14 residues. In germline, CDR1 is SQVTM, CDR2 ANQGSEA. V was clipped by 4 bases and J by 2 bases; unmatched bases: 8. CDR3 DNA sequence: TGCAGCGTTGCCAGGGACAGCCAAACCTACGAGCAGTACTTC. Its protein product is CSVARDSQTYEQYF.